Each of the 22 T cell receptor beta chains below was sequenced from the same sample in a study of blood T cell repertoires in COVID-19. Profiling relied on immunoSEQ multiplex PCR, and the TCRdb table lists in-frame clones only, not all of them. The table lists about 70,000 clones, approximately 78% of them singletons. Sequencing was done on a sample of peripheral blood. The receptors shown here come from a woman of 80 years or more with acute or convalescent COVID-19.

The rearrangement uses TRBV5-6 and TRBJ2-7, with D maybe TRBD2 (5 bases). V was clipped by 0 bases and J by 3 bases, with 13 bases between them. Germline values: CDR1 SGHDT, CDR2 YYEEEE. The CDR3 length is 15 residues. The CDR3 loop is CASSLGGSGFYEQYF. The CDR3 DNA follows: TGTGCCAGCAGCTTGGGCGGGTCCGGATTCTACGAGCAGTACTTC.

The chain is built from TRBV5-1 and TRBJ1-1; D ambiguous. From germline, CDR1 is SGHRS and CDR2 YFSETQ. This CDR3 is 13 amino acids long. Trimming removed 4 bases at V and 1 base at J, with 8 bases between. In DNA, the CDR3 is TGCGCCAGCAGCACCCCAGAGAACACTGAAGCTTTCTTT. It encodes CASSTPENTEAFF.

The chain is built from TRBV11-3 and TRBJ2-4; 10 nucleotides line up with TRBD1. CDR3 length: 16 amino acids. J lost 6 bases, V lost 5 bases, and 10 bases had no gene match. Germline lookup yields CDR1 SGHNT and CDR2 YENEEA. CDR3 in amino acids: CASSPSGTGVGNIQYF. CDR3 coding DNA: TGTGCCAGCAGCCCCTCCGGGACAGGGGTAGGAAACATTCAGTACTTC.

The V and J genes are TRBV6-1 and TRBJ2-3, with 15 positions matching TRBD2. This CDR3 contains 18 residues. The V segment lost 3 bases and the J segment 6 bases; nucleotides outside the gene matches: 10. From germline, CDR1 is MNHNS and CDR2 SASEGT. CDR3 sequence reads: CASSDGVLGLAGGDTQYF. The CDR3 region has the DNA TGTGCCAGCAGTGACGGGGTATTGGGACTAGCGGGGGGCGATACGCAGTATTTT.

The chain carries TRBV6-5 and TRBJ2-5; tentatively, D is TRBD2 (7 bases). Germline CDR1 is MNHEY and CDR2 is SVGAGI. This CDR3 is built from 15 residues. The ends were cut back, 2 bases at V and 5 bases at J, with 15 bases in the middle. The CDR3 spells CASSYGGGGKETQYF. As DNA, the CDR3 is TGTGCCAGCAGTTACGGGGGAGGGGGAAAGGAGACCCAGTACTTC.

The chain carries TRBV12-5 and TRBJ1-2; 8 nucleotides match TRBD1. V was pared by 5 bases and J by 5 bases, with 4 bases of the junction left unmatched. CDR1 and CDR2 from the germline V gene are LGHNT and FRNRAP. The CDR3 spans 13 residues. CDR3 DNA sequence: TGTGCTAGTGGTCGACAGGGGCCTTATGGCTACACCTTC. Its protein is CASGRQGPYGYTF.

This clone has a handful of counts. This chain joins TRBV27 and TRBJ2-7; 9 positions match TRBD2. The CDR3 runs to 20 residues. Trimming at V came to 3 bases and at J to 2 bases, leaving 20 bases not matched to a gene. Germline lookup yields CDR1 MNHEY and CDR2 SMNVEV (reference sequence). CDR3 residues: CASSFRRLRISGGPTYEQYF. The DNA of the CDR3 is TGTGCCAGCAGTTTCCGACGGTTGAGGATAAGCGGGGGGCCTACCTACGAGCAGTACTTC.

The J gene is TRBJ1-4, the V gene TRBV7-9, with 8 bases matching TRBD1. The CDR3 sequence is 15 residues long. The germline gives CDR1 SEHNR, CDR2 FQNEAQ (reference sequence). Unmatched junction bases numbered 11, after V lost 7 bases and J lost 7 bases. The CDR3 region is CASTYSNQGAEKLFF. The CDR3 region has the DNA TGTGCCAGCACCTACTCGAACCAGGGGGCTGAAAAACTGTTTTTT.

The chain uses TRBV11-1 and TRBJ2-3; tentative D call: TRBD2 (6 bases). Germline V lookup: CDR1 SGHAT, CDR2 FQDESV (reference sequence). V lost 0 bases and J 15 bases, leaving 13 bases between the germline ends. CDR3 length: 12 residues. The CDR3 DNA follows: TGTGCCAGCAGCTTAGCCAGGGAGGAGGTATATTTT. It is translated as CASSLAREEVYF.

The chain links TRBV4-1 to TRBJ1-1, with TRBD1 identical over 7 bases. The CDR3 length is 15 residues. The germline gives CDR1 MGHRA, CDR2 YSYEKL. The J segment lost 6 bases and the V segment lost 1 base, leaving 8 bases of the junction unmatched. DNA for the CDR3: TGCGCCAGCAGCCAAGCTGACAGGGTGACCGCTGAAGCTTTCTTT. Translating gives CASSQADRVTAEAFF.

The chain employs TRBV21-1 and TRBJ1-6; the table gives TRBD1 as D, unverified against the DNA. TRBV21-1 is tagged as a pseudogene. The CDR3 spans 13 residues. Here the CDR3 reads CASSAEYNSPLHF. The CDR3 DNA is TGTGCCAGCAGCGCAGAATATAATTCACCCCTCCACTTT.

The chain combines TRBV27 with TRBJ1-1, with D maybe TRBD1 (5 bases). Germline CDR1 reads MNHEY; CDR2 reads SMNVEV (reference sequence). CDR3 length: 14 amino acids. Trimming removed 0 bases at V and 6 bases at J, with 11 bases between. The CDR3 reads CASSLSAGVPEAFF. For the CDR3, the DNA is TGTGCCAGCAGTTTATCAGCGGGGGTACCTGAAGCTTTCTTT.

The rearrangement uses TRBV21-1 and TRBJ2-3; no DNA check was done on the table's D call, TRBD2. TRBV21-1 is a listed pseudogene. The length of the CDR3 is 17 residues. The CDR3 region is CASSKDIAGGSTDTQYF. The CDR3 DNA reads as TGTGCCAGCAGCAAAGATATAGCGGGGGGGTCCACAGATACGCAGTATTTT.

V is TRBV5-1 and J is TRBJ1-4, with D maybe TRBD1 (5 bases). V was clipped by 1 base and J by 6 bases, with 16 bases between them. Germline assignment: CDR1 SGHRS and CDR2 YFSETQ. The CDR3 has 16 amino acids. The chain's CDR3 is CASSLLGSGRDEKLFF. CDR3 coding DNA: TGCGCCAGCAGCTTGTTGGGGTCCGGCAGGGATGAAAAACTGTTTTTT.

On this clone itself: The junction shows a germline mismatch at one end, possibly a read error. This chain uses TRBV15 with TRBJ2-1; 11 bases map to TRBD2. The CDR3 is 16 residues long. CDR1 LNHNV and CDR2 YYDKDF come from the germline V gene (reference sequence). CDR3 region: CATSGDSGGASNEQFF. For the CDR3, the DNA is TGTGCCACCAGCGGAGATAGCGGGGGGGCTTCGAATGAGCAGTTCTTC.

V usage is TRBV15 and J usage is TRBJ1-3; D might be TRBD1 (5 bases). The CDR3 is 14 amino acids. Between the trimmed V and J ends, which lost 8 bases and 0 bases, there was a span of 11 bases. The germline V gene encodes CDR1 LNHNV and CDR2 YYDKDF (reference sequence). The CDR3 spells CATARGLSGNTIYF. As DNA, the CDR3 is TGTGCCACCGCGAGGGGACTCTCTGGAAACACCATATATTTT.

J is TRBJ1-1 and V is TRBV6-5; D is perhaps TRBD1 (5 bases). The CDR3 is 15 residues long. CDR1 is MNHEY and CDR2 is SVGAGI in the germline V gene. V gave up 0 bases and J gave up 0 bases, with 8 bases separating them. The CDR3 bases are TGTGCCAGCAGTTACTCGGGGCAGGTGAACACTGAAGCTTTCTTT. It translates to CASSYSGQVNTEAFF.

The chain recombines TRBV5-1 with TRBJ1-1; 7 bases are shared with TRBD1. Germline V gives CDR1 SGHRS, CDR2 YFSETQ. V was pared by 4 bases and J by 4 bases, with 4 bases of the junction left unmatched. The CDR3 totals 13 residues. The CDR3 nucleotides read TGCGCCAGCAGCGGGGACAGAGGCACTGAAGCTTTCTTT. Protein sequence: CASSGDRGTEAFF. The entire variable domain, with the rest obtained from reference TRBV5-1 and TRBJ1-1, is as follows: KAGVTQTPRYLIKTRGQQVTLSCSPISGHRSVSWYQQTPGQGLQFLFEYFSETQRNKGNFPGRFSGRQFSNSRSEMNVSTLELGDSALYLCASSGDRGTEAFFGQGTRLTVV.

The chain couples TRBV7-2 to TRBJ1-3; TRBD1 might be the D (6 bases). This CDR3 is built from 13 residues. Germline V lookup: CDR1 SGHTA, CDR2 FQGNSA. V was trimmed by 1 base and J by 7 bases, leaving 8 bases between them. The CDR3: CASSLGQGNTIYF. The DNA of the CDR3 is TGTGCCAGCAGCTTAGGGCAGGGGAACACCATATATTTT.

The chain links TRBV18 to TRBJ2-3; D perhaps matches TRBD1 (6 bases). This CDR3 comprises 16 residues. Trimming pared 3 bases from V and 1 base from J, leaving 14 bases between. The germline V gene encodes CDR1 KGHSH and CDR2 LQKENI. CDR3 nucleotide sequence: TGTGCCAGCTCACCCCTGGCCAGGGGAGGCACAGATACGCAGTATTTT. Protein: CASSPLARGGTDTQYF.

The DNA of the CDR3 is TGCGCCAGCAGGGCCACCTGGGCGGGGGGGGCAGATACGCAGTATTTT. Its protein product is CASRATWAGGADTQYF. The V call is TRBV10-2, the J call TRBJ2-3; 9 bases match TRBD2. This CDR3 is built from 16 residues. V was pared by 6 bases and J by 4 bases, with 11 bases of the junction left unmatched. The germline CDR1 and CDR2 sequences are WSHSY and SAAADI.

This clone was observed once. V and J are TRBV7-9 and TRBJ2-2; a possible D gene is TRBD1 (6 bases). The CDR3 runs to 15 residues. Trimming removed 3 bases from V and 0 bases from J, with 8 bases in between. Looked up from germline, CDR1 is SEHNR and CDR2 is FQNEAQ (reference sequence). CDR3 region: CASSLDSANTGELFF. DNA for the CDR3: TGTGCCAGCAGCTTGGACAGCGCGAACACCGGGGAGCTGTTTTTT.